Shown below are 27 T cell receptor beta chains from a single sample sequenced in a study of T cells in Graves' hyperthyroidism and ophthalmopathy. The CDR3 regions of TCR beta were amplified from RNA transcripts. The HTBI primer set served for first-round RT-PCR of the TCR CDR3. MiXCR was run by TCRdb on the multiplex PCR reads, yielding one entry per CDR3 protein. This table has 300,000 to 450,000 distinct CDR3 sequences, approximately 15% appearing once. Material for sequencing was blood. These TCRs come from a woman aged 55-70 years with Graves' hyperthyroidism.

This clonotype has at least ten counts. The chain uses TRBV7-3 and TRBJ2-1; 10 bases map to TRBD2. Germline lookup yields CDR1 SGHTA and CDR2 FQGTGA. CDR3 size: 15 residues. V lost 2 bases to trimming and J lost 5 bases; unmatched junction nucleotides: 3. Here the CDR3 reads CASSLHSGGNNEQFF. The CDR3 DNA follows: TGTGCCAGCAGCTTACATAGCGGGGGGAACAATGAGCAGTTCTTC.

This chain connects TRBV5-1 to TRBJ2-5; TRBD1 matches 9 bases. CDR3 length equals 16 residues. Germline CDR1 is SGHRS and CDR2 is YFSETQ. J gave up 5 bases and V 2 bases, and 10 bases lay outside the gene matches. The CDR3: CASSFTGGAMSETQYF. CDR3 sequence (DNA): TGCGCCAGCAGCTTCACAGGGGGCGCGATGTCGGAGACCCAGTACTTC.

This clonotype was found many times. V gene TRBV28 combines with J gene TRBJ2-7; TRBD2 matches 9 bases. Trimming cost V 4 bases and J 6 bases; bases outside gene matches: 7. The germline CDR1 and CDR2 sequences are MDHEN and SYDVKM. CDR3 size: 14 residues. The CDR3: CASSSLAGVSEQYF. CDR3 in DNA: TGTGCCAGCAGTTCGTTAGCGGGAGTAAGCGAGCAGTACTTC. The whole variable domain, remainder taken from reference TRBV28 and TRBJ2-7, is DVKVTQSSRYLVKRTGEKVFLECVQDMDHENMFWYRQDPGLGLRLIYFSYDVKMKEKGDIPEGYSVSREKKERFSLILESASTNQTSMYLCASSSLAGVSEQYFGPGTRLTVT.

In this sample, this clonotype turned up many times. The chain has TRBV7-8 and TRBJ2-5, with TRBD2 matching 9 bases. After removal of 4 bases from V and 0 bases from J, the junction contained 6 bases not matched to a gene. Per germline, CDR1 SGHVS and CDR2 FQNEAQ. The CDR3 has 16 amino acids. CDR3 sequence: CASSSRLAADQETQYF. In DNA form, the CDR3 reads TGTGCCAGCAGCTCCCGACTAGCGGCAGACCAAGAGACCCAGTACTTC. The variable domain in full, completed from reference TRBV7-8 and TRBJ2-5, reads GAGVSQSPRYKVAKRGQDVALRCDPISGHVSLFWYQQALGQGPEFLTYFQNEAQLDKSGLPSDRFFAERPEGSVSTLKIQRTQQEDSAVYLCASSSRLAADQETQYFGPGTRLLVL.

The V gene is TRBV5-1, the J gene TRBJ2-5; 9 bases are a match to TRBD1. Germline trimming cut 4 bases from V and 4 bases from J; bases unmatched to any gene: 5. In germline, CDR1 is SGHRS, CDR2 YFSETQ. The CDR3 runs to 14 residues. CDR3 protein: CASSTGQGAETQYF. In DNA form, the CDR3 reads TGCGCCAGCAGCACGGGACAGGGAGCAGAGACCCAGTACTTC.

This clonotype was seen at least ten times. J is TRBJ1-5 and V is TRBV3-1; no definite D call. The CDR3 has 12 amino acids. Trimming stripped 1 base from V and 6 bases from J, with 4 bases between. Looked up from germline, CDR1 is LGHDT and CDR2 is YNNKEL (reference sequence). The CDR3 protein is CASSQGGQPQHF. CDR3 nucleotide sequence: TGTGCCAGCAGCCAAGGGGGTCAGCCCCAGCATTTT.

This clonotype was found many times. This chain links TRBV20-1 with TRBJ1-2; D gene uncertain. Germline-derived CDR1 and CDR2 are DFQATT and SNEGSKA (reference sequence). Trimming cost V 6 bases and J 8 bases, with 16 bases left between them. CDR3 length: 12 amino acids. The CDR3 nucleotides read TGCAGTGCCCCGGATGGGCCTTGGGGCTACACCTTC. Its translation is CSAPDGPWGYTF.

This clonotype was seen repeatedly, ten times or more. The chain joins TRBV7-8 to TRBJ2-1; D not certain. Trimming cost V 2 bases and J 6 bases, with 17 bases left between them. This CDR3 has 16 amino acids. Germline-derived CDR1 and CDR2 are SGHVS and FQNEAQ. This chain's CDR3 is CASSLILGWNLNEQFF. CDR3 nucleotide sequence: TGTGCCAGCAGCTTAATTCTGGGGTGGAACCTCAATGAGCAGTTCTTC.

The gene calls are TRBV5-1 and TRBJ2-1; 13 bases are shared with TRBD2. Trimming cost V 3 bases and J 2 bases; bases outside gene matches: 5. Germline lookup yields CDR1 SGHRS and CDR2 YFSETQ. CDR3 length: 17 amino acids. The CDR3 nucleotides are TGCGCCAGCAGCTCCACGGGACTAGCGGGAACCTACAATGAGCAGTTCTTC. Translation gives CASSSTGLAGTYNEQFF.

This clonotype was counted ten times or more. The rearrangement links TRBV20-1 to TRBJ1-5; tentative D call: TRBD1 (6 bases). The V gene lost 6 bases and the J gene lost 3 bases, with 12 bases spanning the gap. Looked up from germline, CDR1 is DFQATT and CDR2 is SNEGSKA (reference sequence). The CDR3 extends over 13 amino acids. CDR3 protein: CSAQGHPNQPQHF. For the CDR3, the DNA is TGCAGTGCCCAGGGGCATCCCAATCAGCCCCAGCATTTT.

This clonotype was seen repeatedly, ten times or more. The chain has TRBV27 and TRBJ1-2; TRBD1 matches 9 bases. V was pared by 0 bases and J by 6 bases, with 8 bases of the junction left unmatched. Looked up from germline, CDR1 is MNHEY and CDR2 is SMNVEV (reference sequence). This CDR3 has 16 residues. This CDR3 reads CASSLSYGGQGNGYTF. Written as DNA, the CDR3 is TGTGCCAGCAGTTTATCTTATGGGGGACAGGGTAATGGCTACACCTTC.

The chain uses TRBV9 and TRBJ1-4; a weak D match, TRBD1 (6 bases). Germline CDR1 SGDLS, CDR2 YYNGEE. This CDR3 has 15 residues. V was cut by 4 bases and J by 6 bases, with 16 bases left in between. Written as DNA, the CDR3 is TGTGCCAGCAGCTCAAGGGGGTACAGGGATGAAAAACTGTTTTTT. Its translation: CASSSRGYRDEKLFF.

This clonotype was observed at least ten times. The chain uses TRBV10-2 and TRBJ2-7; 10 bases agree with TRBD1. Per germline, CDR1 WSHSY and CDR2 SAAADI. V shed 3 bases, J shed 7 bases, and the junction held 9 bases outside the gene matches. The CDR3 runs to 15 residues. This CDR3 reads CASSESGTGVEEQYF. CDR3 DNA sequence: TGCGCCAGCAGTGAAAGTGGGACAGGGGTGGAGGAGCAGTACTTC.

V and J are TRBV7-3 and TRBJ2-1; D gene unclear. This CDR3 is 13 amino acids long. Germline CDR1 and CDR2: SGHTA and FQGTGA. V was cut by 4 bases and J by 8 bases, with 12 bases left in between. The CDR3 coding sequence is TGTGCCAGCAGCTATTCGTTTGTCGATGAGCAGTTCTTC. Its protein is CASSYSFVDEQFF.

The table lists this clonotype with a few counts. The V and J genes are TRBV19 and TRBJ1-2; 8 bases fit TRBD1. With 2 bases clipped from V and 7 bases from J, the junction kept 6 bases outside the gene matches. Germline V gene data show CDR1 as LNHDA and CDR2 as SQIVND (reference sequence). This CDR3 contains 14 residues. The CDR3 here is CASSIRGQGAGYTF. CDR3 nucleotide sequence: TGTGCCAGTAGTATAAGAGGACAGGGTGCTGGCTACACCTTC.

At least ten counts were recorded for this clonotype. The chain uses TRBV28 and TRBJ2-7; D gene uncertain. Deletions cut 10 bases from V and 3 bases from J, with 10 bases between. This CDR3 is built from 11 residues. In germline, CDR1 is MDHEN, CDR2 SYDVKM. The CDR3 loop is CATTDLYEQYF. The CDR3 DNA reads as TGTGCCACAACTGATCTCTACGAGCAGTACTTC.

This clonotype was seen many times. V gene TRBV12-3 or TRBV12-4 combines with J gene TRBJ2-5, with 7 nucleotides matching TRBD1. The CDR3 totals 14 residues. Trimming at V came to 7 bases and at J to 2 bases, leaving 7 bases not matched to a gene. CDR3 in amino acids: CASNLGQLQETQYF. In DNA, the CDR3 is TGTGCCAGCAACCTGGGACAGTTGCAAGAGACCCAGTACTTC.

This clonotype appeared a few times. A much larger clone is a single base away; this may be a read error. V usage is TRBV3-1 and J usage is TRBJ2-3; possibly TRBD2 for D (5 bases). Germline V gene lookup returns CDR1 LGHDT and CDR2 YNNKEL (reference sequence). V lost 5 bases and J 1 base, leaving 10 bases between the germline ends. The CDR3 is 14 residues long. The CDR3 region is CASSNSGGTDTQYF. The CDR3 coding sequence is TGTGCCAGCAGCAACTCCGGGGGCACAGATACGCAGTATTTT.

This CDR3 is CASSVESGRASDTQYF. The CDR3 DNA follows: TGTGCCAGCAGCGTAGAAAGCGGGAGGGCCTCAGATACGCAGTATTTT. This chain joins TRBV9 and TRBJ2-3; 10 nucleotides match TRBD2. Germline CDR1 SGDLS, CDR2 YYNGEE. V lost 0 bases, J lost 4 bases, and 5 bases stayed unmatched. The CDR3 contains 16 residues.

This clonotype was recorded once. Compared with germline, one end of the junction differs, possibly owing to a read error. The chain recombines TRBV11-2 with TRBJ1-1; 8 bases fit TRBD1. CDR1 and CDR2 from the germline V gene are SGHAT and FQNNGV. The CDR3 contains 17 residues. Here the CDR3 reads CASSLGRQGSLNTEAFF. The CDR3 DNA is TGTGCCAGCAGCTTAGGGAGACAGGGGAGTTTGAACACTGAGGCTTTCTTT.

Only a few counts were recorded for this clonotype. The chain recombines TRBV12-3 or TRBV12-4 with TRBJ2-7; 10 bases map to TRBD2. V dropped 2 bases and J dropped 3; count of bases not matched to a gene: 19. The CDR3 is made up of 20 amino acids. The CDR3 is CASSLNPRGLAGVLDYEQYF. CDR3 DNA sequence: TGTGCCAGCAGTTTAAACCCCCGGGGTCTAGCGGGAGTTCTAGACTACGAGCAGTACTTC.

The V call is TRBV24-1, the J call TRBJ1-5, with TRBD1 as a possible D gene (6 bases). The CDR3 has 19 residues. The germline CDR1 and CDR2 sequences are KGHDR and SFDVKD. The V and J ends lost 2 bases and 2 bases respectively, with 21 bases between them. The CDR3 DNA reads TGTGCCACCAGTGATTCCTTAGACCAGGGGAAAGGAGGCAATCAGCCCCAGCATTTT. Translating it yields CATSDSLDQGKGGNQPQHF.

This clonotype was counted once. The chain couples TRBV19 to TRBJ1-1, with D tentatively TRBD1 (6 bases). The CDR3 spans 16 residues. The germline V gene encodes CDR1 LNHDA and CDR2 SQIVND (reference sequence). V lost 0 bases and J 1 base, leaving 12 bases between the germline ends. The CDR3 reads CASSIDLGAANTEAFF. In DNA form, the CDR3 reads TGTGCCAGTAGTATAGATCTGGGGGCGGCGAACACTGAAGCTTTCTTT.

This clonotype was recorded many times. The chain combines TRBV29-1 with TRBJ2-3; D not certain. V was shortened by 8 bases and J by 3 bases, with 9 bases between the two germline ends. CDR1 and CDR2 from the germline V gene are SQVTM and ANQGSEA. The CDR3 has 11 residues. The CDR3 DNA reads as TGCAGCCTGTGGGATACAGATACGCAGTATTTT. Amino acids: CSLWDTDTQYF.

CDR3 nucleotides: TGCAGCGTGGGAAAAGGACTAGCGGGACAGGGCGAGCAGTACTTC. It translates to CSVGKGLAGQGEQYF. J is TRBJ2-7 and V is TRBV29-1; 12 bases match TRBD2. This CDR3 comprises 15 residues. Looked up from germline, CDR1 is SQVTM and CDR2 is ANQGSEA. V lost 6 bases to trimming and J lost 6 bases; unmatched junction nucleotides: 12.

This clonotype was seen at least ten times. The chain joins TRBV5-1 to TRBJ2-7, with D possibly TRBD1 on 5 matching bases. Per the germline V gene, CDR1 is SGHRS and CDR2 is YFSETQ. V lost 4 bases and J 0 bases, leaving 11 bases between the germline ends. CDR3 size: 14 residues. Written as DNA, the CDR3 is TGCGCCAGCAGCCCGAGACAGCCCTCCTACGAGCAGTACTTC. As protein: CASSPRQPSYEQYF.

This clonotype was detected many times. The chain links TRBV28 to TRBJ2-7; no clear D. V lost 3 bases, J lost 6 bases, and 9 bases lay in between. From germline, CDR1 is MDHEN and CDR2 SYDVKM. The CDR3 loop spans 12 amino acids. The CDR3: CASSFDVSEQYF. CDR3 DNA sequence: TGTGCCAGCAGTTTCGACGTCTCCGAGCAGTACTTC.